This T cell receptor (beta chain) was sequenced in a study of blood T cell repertoires in COVID-19. The CDR3 is made up of 14 amino acids. V dropped 5 bases and J dropped 6; count of bases not matched to a gene: 7. Germline V gene data show CDR1 as MGHDK and CDR2 as SYGVNS. Profiling relied on immunoSEQ multiplex PCR, and the TCRdb table lists in-frame clones only, not all of them. Among some 330,000 clones listed, around nine tenths were seen once. Across 24 US areas, participants ranged in age from about 18 to 89 years. Participants' own reports of clinical history determined their cohort assignment. This clone has just one count.

The sequenced material came from PBMCs or T cells enriched from blood (not recorded which). The sequence derives from a man aged 30 to 39 who had recovered from COVID-19. The rearrangement links TRBV25-1 to TRBJ1-1, with 9 positions matching TRBD1. CDR3 loop: CASSQTGTGSEAFF. The CDR3 nucleotides read TGTGCCAGCAGTCAAACAGGGACAGGGTCTGAAGCTTTCTTT. Full variable domain (remainder filled in from reference TRBV25-1 and TRBJ1-1): EADIYQTPRYLVIGTGKKITLECSQTMGHDKMYWYQQDPGMELHLIHYSYGVNSTEKGDLSSESTVSRIRTEHFPLTLESARPSHTSQYLCASSQTGTGSEAFFGQGTRLTVV.